Each of the 12 T cell receptor beta chains below was sequenced from the same sample in a study of blood T cell repertoires in COVID-19. Produced via immunoSEQ multiplex PCR; TCRdb's table is partial and in-frame only. The data contain about 220,000 clones, 75% to 85% of them singletons. The sample consisted of peripheral blood. The source is a woman aged 65 to 85 with COVID-19, enrolled during active disease.

This sequence joins TRBV18 and TRBJ2-2, with 7 bases that match TRBD2. The CDR3 consists of 16 residues. Trimming took 3 bases from V and 0 from J; bases not matched to a gene: 4. The V gene's germline CDR1 is KGHSH and CDR2 LQKENI. DNA for the CDR3: TGTGCCAGCTCACCCCTAGCGGATCCGAACACCGGGGAGCTGTTTTTT. It yields the protein CASSPLADPNTGELFF.

This clone was picked up a small number of times. The DNA of the CDR3 is TGTGCCAGCAGCCCCCAACCGGGACTAGCGGCCTACGAGCAGTACTTC. Translating it yields CASSPQPGLAAYEQYF. This rearrangement joins TRBV7-2 to TRBJ2-7; 11 bases are shared with TRBD2. The trim removed 5 bases at V and 2 bases at J, leaving 8 bases unmatched. Germline V gene sequence: CDR1 SGHTA, CDR2 FQGNSA. The CDR3 contains 16 residues.

The chain joins TRBV28 to TRBJ1-1; tentatively, D is TRBD1 (5 bases). The CDR3 sequence is 14 residues long. Per germline, CDR1 MDHEN and CDR2 SYDVKM. Trimming left V 6 bases short and J 3 bases short, with 14 bases between. CDR3: CASSLPGGYTEAFF. Here the CDR3 DNA reads TGTGCCAGCAGCCTACCCGGGGGATACACTGAAGCTTTCTTT.

The chain couples TRBV4-2 to TRBJ1-1; no reliable D call. The germline gives CDR1 LGHNA, CDR2 YNFKEQ. The CDR3 extends over 14 amino acids. Trimming removed 1 base from V and 0 bases from J, with 6 bases in between. The CDR3 here is CASSQATLNTEAFF. As DNA, the CDR3 is TGTGCCAGCAGCCAAGCGACATTGAACACTGAAGCTTTCTTT.

The chain joins TRBV18 to TRBJ1-4, with 10 bases that match TRBD1. The V gene's germline CDR1 is KGHSH and CDR2 LQKENI. This CDR3 is built from 16 residues. The J segment lost 6 bases and the V segment lost 4 bases, leaving 8 bases of the junction unmatched. CDR3 bases: TGTGCCAGCTCACTACAGCGGACAGGGGGAGATGAAAAACTGTTTTTT. Translating gives CASSLQRTGGDEKLFF.

The chain combines TRBV14 with TRBJ1-1; no firm D call. V lost 0 bases to trimming and J lost 3 bases, with 17 bases between them. Germline V gives CDR1 SGHDN, CDR2 FVKESK. This CDR3 contains 17 residues. The CDR3 sequence: CASSQDAGEGMDTEAFF. The DNA of the CDR3 is TGTGCCAGCAGCCAAGATGCCGGGGAGGGCATGGACACTGAAGCTTTCTTT.

The V gene is TRBV4-2, the J gene TRBJ1-6; TRBD1 matches at 7 bases. The CDR3 loop spans 17 amino acids. In germline, CDR1 is LGHNA, CDR2 YNFKEQ. V dropped 6 bases and J dropped 8; count of bases not matched to a gene: 16. The CDR3: CASRVPLKGAIDSPLHF. In nucleotides, the CDR3 is TGTGCCAGCAGAGTGCCCCTAAAGGGGGCGATCGATTCACCCCTCCACTTT.

This chain connects TRBV4-1 to TRBJ2-2; TRBD2 matches 7 bases. V shed 0 bases, J shed 2 bases, and the junction held 6 bases outside the gene matches. The germline V gene has CDR1 MGHRA and CDR2 YSYEKL. The CDR3 loop spans 17 amino acids. The CDR3 coding sequence is TGCGCCAGCAGCCAAGAGGGCCTAGCGGCAAACACCGGGGAGCTGTTTTTT. As protein: CASSQEGLAANTGELFF.

The chain employs TRBV7-3 and TRBJ1-1, with a weak D call TRBD1 (5 bases). The V gene's germline CDR1 is SGHTA and CDR2 FQGTGA. V lost 2 bases to trimming and J lost 1 base, with 11 bases between them. This CDR3 contains 15 residues. CDR3 in amino acids: CASSLWGSENTEAFF. The CDR3 region has the DNA TGTGCCAGCAGCTTATGGGGCAGCGAGAACACTGAAGCTTTCTTT.

The chain employs TRBV30 and TRBJ1-2, with D possibly being TRBD1 (5 bases). Germline-derived CDR1 and CDR2 are GTSNPN and SVGIG (reference sequence). This CDR3 has 13 residues. V lost 5 bases to trimming and J lost 4 bases, with 14 bases between them. The CDR3 here is CAWELTGGYGYTF. The DNA of the CDR3 is TGTGCCTGGGAGTTGACCGGGGGCTATGGCTACACCTTC.

CDR3 in DNA: TGTGCCAGCAGGTTACTACAGGGAGTAACTGAAGCTTTCTTT. This translates into CASRLLQGVTEAFF. V and J are TRBV7-9 and TRBJ1-1; possible D gene TRBD1, 6 bases. From germline, CDR1 is SEHNR and CDR2 FQNEAQ (reference sequence). The V end lost 6 bases, the J end lost 5 bases, and 16 bases lay between the germline ends. The length of the CDR3 is 14 residues.

This clone came up once. The DNA of the CDR3 is TGTGCCAGCAGCCCAGCGGGAGTTAGCCCAGATACGCAGTATTTT. It is translated as CASSPAGVSPDTQYF. The chain joins TRBV14 to TRBJ2-3, with 8 bases fitting TRBD2. The germline V gene has CDR1 SGHDN and CDR2 FVKESK. The CDR3 has 15 residues. Losses at the gene ends were 4 bases for V and 4 bases for J; bases not matched to a gene: 7.